These 8 T cell receptor beta chains share one sample of origin, sequenced in a study of a mutant IDH1 vaccine in newly diagnosed glioma listed by TCRdb under 2021. The library was produced with the immunoSEQ multiplex PCR assay. The immuneACCESS repertoire file appears here via TCRdb, limited to in-frame rearrangements. These files lack a portion of the clones; in checked studies, under half of the deficit traces to unresolved V genes, and the cause of the others is not known. In this sample the table shows about 56,000 clones, around 86% of which occur a single time. The ten largest clonotypes hold roughly 3% of the sample. For these TCRs, the target antigens are not known. The time point label, read with the paper, signifies: week 47, end of study. Each vaccine dose, consisting of 300 ug of a 20-mer mutant IDH1 peptide in Montanide, was administered subcutaneously with topical imiquimod. The sample here was PBMCs, taken from a glioma patient whose treatment included an IDH1 peptide vaccine. The origin of the receptors is a woman between 45 and 60 years old with glioma.

CDR3 coding DNA: TGTGCCAGCAGTTACGGGCTCCCCGGTTCGAATACGCAGTATTTT. It encodes CASSYGLPGSNTQYF. The genes are TRBV6-5 and TRBJ2-3, with D uncertain. CDR3 length: 15 amino acids. The V gene's germline CDR1 is MNHEY and CDR2 SVGAGI. The V end was cut by 2 bases, the J end by 7 bases, with 16 bases between.

This sequence joins TRBV5-6 and TRBJ1-1; unclear D gene. The germline CDR1 and CDR2 sequences are SGHDT and YYEEEE. Trimming took 0 bases from V and 2 from J, leaving 5 bases between them. The length of the CDR3 is 13 residues. The CDR3 sequence is CASSLASNTEAFF. The CDR3 nucleotides read TGTGCCAGCAGCTTGGCTTCCAACACTGAAGCTTTCTTT.

The gene calls are TRBV2 and TRBJ1-5, with a tentative D call TRBD1 (6 bases). Germline CDR1 and CDR2: SNHLY and FYNNEI. CDR3 length: 14 amino acids. The ends were cut back, 6 bases at V and 7 bases at J, with 16 bases in the middle. The CDR3 protein is CASSRSRGNQPQHF. The CDR3 DNA reads as TGTGCCAGCAGCCGGAGCAGGGGAAACCAGCCCCAGCATTTT.

V and J are TRBV6-1 and TRBJ2-7; perhaps TRBD1 as D (5 bases). Trimming removed 4 bases at V and 2 bases at J, with 12 bases between. The CDR3 sequence is 14 residues long. CDR1 and CDR2 (germline): MNHNS, SASEGT. CDR3 bases: TGTGCCAGCAGTGTGGGTCAGGGTCCCTACGAGCAGTACTTC. It is translated as CASSVGQGPYEQYF.

The gene calls are TRBV15 and TRBJ2-1; D is possibly TRBD1 (5 bases). The germline V and J ends were trimmed by 5 bases and 15 bases, with 20 bases remaining between them. Germline loops: CDR1 LNHNV, CDR2 YYDKDF (reference sequence). The CDR3 is made up of 13 amino acids. CDR3 nucleotides: TGTGCCACCAGCGGAGCACAGGAGTCAAGCGCGTTCTTC. Its translation is CATSGAQESSAFF.

The chain couples TRBV28 to TRBJ1-4; 9 positions agree with TRBD1. Per germline, CDR1 MDHEN and CDR2 SYDVKM. This CDR3 has 16 amino acids. The V gene end was trimmed by 5 bases and the J gene end by 4 bases; junction bases not matched to a gene: 8. CDR3 in amino acids: CASSDPGTGLNEKLFF. CDR3 in DNA: TGTGCCAGCAGTGACCCCGGGACAGGGCTTAATGAAAAACTGTTTTTT.

The chain employs TRBV4-3 and TRBJ2-5; a weak D match, TRBD1 (5 bases). Trimming cost V 3 bases and J 1 base, with 18 bases left between them. The CDR3 runs 17 residues. Looked up from germline, CDR1 is LGHNA and CDR2 is YSLEER. The CDR3 protein is CASSHGTSRQFQETQYF. Here the CDR3 DNA reads TGCGCCAGCAGCCACGGAACCTCGAGACAGTTCCAAGAGACCCAGTACTTC.

This chain uses TRBV19 with TRBJ2-3, with a possible D match to TRBD1 (6 bases). CDR3 length: 14 residues. From germline, CDR1 is LNHDA and CDR2 SQIVND (reference sequence). The ends were cut back, 3 bases at V and 4 bases at J, with 11 bases in the middle. CDR3: CASSILTGSDTQYF. DNA of the CDR3: TGTGCCAGTAGTATTTTAACAGGGTCAGATACGCAGTATTTT.